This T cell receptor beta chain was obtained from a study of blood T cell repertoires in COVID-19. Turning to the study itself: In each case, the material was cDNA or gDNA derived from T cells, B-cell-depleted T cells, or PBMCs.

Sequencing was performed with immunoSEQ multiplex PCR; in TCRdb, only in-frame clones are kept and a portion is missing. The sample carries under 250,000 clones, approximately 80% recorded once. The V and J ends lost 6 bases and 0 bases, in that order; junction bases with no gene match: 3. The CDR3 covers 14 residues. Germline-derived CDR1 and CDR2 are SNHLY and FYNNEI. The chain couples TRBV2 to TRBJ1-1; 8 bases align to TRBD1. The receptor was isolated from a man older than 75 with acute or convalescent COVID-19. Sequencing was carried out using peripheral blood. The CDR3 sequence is CASSRQGMNTEAFF. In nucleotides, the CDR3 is TGTGCCAGCAGCCGACAGGGGATGAACACTGAAGCTTTCTTT.